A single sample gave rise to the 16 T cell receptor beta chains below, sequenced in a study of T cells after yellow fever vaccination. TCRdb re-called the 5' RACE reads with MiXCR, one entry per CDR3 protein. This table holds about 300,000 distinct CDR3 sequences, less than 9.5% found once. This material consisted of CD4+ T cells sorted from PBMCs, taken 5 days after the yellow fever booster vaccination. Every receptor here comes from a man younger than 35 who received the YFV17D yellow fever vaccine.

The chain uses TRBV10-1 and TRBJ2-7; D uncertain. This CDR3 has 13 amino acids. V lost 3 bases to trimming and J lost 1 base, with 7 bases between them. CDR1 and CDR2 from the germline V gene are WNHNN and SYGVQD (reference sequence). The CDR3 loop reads CASSDPPSYEQYF. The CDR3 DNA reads TGCGCCAGCAGTGACCCCCCGTCCTACGAGCAGTACTTC.

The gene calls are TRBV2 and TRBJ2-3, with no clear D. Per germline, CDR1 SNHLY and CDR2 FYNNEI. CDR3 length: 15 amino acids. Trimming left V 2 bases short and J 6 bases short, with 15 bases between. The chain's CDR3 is CASSEIGLSVDTQYF. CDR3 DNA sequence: TGTGCCAGCAGTGAAATAGGGCTCTCGGTGGATACGCAGTATTTT.

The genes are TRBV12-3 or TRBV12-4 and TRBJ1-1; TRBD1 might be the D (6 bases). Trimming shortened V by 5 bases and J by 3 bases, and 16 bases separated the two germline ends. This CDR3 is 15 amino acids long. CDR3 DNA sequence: TGTGCCAGCAGTATAGAAGGAAGGGGGGACACTGAAGCTTTCTTT. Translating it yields CASSIEGRGDTEAFF.

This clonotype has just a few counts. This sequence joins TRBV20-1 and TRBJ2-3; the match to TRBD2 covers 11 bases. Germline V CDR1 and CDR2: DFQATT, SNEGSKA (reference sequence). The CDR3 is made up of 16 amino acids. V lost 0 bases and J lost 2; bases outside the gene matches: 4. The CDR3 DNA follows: TGCAGTGCTAGAGACCCTAGCGGGGGGTACACAGATACGCAGTATTTT. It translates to CSARDPSGGYTDTQYF.

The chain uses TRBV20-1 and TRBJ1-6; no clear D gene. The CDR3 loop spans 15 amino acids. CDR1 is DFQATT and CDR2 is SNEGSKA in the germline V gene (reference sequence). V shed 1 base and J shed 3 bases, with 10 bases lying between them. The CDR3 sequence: CSARVSNYYNSPLHF. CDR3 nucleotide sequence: TGCAGTGCTAGAGTCAGCAACTACTATAATTCACCCCTCCACTTT.

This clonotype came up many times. The CDR3 DNA reads TGTGCCAGCAGCTTGTCGGGGGGGAGCTCCTACAATGAGCAGTTCTTC. Translation gives CASSLSGGSSYNEQFF. The chain carries TRBV5-6 and TRBJ2-1; 8 positions agree with TRBD2. Losses at the gene ends were 1 base for V and 0 bases for J; bases not matched to a gene: 3. This CDR3 contains 16 residues. The germline gives CDR1 SGHDT, CDR2 YYEEEE.

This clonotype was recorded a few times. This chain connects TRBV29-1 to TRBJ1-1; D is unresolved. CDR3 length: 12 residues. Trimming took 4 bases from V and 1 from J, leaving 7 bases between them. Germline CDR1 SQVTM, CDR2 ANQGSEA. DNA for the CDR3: TGCAGCGTTGCACTGAGGAACACTGAAGCTTTCTTT. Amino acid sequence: CSVALRNTEAFF. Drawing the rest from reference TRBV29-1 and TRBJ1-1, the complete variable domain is SAVISQKPSRDICQRGTSLTIQCQVDSQVTMMFWYRQQPGQSLTLIATANQGSEATYESGFVIDKFPISRPNLTFSTLTVSNMSPEDSSIYLCSVALRNTEAFFGQGTRLTVV.

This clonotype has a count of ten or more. Here the CDR3 reads CASSVKGGINEQFF. CDR3 nucleotides: TGTGCCAGCAGCGTTAAAGGCGGGATAAATGAGCAGTTCTTC. This rearrangement joins TRBV9 to TRBJ2-1, with D tentatively TRBD2 (6 bases). The CDR3 is made up of 14 amino acids. Trimming removed 2 bases from V and 7 bases from J, with 13 bases in between. Germline CDR1 reads SGDLS; CDR2 reads YYNGEE.

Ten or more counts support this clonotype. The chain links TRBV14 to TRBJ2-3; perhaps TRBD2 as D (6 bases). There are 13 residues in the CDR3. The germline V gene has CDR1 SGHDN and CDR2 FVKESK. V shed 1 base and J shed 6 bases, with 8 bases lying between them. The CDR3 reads CASSQGLGDTQYF. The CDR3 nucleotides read TGTGCCAGCAGCCAAGGACTAGGGGATACGCAGTATTTT.

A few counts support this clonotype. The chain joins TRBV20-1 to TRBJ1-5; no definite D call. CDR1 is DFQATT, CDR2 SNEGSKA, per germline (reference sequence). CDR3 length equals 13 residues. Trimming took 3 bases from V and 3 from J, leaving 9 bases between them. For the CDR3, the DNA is TGCAGTGCTAGTCGGCAGTTCAATCAGCCCCAGCATTTT. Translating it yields CSASRQFNQPQHF.

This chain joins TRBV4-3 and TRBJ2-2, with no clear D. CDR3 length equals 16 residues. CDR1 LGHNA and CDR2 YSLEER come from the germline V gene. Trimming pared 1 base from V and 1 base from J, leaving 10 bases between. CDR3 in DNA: TGCGCCAGCAGCCAAGGGTCGATTATGAACACCGGGGAGCTGTTTTTT. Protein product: CASSQGSIMNTGELFF.

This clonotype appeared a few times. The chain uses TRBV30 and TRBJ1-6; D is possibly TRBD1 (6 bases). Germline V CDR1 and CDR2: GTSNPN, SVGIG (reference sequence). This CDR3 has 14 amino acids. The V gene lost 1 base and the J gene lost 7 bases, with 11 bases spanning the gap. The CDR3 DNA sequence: TGTGCCTGGAGTGAGCCAGGGGCCAATTCACCCCTCCACTTT. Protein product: CAWSEPGANSPLHF.

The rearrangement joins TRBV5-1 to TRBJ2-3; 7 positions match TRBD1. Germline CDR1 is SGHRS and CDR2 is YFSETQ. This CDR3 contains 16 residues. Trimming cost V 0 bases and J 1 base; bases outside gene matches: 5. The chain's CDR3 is CASSLGQGLGTDTQYF. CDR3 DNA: TGCGCCAGCAGCTTGGGACAGGGATTGGGCACAGATACGCAGTATTTT.

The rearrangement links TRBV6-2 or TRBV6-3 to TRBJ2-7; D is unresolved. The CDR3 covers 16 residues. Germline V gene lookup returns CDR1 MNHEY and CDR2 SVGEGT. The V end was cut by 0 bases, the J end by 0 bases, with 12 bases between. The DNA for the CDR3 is TGTGCCAGCAGTTACTCGTCCCTTACTGACTCCTACGAGCAGTACTTC. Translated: CASSYSSLTDSYEQYF.

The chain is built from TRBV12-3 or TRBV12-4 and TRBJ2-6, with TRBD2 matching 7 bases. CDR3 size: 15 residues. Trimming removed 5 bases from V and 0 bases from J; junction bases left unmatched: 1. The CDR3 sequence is CASSRGDSGANVLTF. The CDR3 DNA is TGTGCCAGCAGTCGGGGGGACTCTGGGGCCAACGTCCTGACTTTC.

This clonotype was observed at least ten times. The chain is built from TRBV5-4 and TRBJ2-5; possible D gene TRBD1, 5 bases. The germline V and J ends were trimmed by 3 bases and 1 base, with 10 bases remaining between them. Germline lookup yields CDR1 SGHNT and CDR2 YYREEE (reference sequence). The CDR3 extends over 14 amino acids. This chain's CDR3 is CASSSQGSQETQYF. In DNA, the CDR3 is TGTGCCAGCAGCTCTCAGGGTAGCCAAGAGACCCAGTACTTC.